This T cell receptor (beta chain) was recovered during a study of CXCR3-negative and CXCR3-positive naive CD8 T cells. The study, taken as a whole, reports: Higher TRB CDR3 hydrophobicity marked CXCR3-positive naive cells relative to CXCR3-negative naive cells. Naive subsets were similarly diverse, while memory CD8+ repertoires were much less diverse.

To note about this clonotype: Its matching antigen is unknown.

The CDR3 is 13 residues long. The germline V gene encodes CDR1 SGHDN and CDR2 FVKESK. The method, 5' RACE with UMI labels, was used to prepare the TRB cDNA libraries. From its re-call of the 5' RACE reads, TCRdb lists each CDR3 protein once, without DNA. The specimen's table records some 140,000 distinct CDR3 sequences. The TCR was taken from a human donor in good health. Some clones in this sample may be carry-over from other donors' samples. The chain is built from TRBV14 and TRBJ2-1. The sequencing input was naive CXCR3+ CD8+ T cells from blood. Subset meaning: CD45RO-CCR7+CD27+CD95- naive CD8+ T cells expressing CXCR3 (TNR3+). The CDR3 spells CASSQGLGGEQFF.